This TCR beta chain was recovered during a study of control samples from healthy donors and cancer patients. V was shortened by 1 base and J by 7 bases, with 7 bases between the two germline ends. Per germline, CDR1 LNHNV and CDR2 YYDKDF (reference sequence). The CDR3 runs to 12 residues. Sequencing was performed with immunoSEQ multiplex PCR; in TCRdb, only in-frame clones are kept and a portion is missing. The sample gives fewer than 200,000 clones, 90% of which show up once; approximately 1.4% is in the top ten. The J gene is TRBJ1-1, the V gene TRBV15; D is unresolved. The origin of this receptor is a woman between 45 and 65 years old in good health. Sequencing used blood. The CDR3: CATSRVEREAFF. The CDR3 DNA reads as TGTGCCACCAGCAGAGTTGAGCGTGAAGCTTTCTTT.